This T cell receptor beta chain emerged from a study of cytomegalovirus exposure and HLA in healthy donors. Turning to this clone: Antigen: not known.

Primers included in the PCR were 60 Vbeta and 13 Jbeta primers. The data were produced by immunoSEQ multiplex PCR, yet TCRdb's version contains in-frame clones alone and is incomplete. Of more than 100,000 clones listed, under 85% are singletons. Whereas donors were nominally healthy upon sampling, unrecorded immune exposures were probable. With 1 base clipped from V and 4 bases from J, the junction kept 6 bases outside the gene matches. This CDR3 contains 16 residues. Germline V gene sequence: CDR1 MNHEY, CDR2 SMNVEV (reference sequence). General observations from the study: Fewer N-insertions than the approximately 700-donor mean were reportedly shown by an Asian-associated ancestry cluster in a later analysis.

The chain is built from TRBV27 and TRBJ2-2, with 7 bases that match TRBD1. The source is a man aged 45-65 years in good health and CMV-seropositive. The sequenced sample consisted of PBMCs. The CDR3 protein is CASSLFGQVTTGELFF. DNA of the CDR3: TGTGCCAGCAGTTTATTCGGACAGGTGACCACCGGGGAGCTGTTTTTT.